Given below is one T cell receptor beta chain in context. The antigen this receptor binds is unknown. Per-base qualities were not stored, and no clone one base away is much larger. Receptors were amplified or captured by the immunoSEQ multiplex PCR assay. A mixture of 60 forward primers for TCR Vbeta segments and 13 reverse primers for TCR Jbeta segments was used in the multiplex PCR. The CDR3 region of rearranged TCR beta genes was amplified from genomic DNA by a multiplex PCR assay. The amplified TCR beta libraries were sequenced on the Illumina HiSeq System as 87-base-pair reads. Regarding the original processing steps: A later analysis counted tens of millions of unique TCR beta chains across the 550 to 700 repertoires, and some 11 million of these chains were shared by at least two donors. Raw reads were error-corrected and collapsed into unique sequences with a nearest-neighbor algorithm that merged closely related sequences to remove PCR and sequencing errors. CDR3 sequences were aligned to IMGT reference sequences to assign V, D and J gene segments. Each retained sequence needed at least a six-nucleotide match to both a V gene segment and a J gene segment. Rearrangements were classified as productive when the CDR3 lacked stop codons and remained in frame with V and J, and all other rearrangements were classified as non-productive. Following IMGT convention, CDR3 was defined as the stretch from the second conserved V-encoded cysteine up to the conserved J-encoded phenylalanine. The earlier analysis of about 500 of the donors excluded sequences that lacked an unambiguous match to a single V gene segment. In an earlier analysis of 450 to 700 of the donors, V segments were called functional above 56.7% productive rearrangements and were called segregating when the between-donor standard deviation exceeded 5%. A statistical classification framework was built for diagnosing cytomegalovirus status from the catalog of TCR beta chain sequences. V and J gene assignment, in a later analysis, came from comparing TCR nucleotide sequences with IMGT/GENE-DB human TR gene sequences. In a later analysis, CDR3 sequences and most-parsimonious VDJ recombination scenarios were assigned using the TCRdist pipeline. In a later analysis, each TCR beta chain was defined by its CDR3 amino acid sequence together with its V-gene family, and reads lacking a unique V-gene family were excluded. A later analysis removed several hundred highly shared, low-generation-probability nucleotide sequences to deal with suspected cross-contamination and a sequencing artifact. In a later analysis, a clonal expansion index for each public chain was calculated from normalized within-repertoire ranks of inferred template counts. In a later analysis, generation probabilities were computed using a VDJ recombination model fitted to out-of-frame rearrangements, and the results were checked against IGoR. A later analysis scored TCR-TCR, TCR-HLA and TCR-CMV co-occurrence with hypergeometric tests, applying a repertoire-size bias correction to TCR pairs. In a later analysis, false discovery rates were estimated by permuting HLA or CMV assignments 20 times. In a later analysis, co-occurring TCRs were grouped with DBSCAN, and TCRdist sequence similarity was added when clustering was performed within HLA-allele-positive subsets. Repertoires with fewer than 30,000 or more than 120,000 public chains, plus five repertoires with anomalous nucleotide sharing, were excluded from co-occurrence clustering. The table was pulled from immuneACCESS by TCRdb, which kept in-frame rearrangements only. Such tables lose some clones; where checked, under half of the loss comes from unresolved V genes, and the rest has no known cause. The D gene and trimming were derived from the DNA, and the V and J assignments and clone size from that table. The sample contains 200,000 or so clones, approximately 81% of them found a single time. The top ten constitute 0.26% of the sample.

The sample is drawn from a study of cytomegalovirus exposure and HLA in healthy donors (TCRdb year 2017). Regarding the study in general: An earlier analysis of approximately 550 of the donors reported roughly 300 Gb of sequence data and some 120 million unique TCR beta sequences from 150 million to 200 million T cells. An early release that covered 640 HLA-typed donors contained about 300 gigabases of sequencing data and approximately 85 million unique TCR sequences. Of the 300 to 450 genotyped donors, 80% to 90% were placed in the genetic ancestry cluster associated with self-reported Caucasian donors. The aim of the study was to test whether cataloging public T cell receptors could identify signatures of past pathogen exposure. Using immunosequencing, the study profiled T cell repertoires from 666 subjects and related those repertoires to cytomegalovirus serostatus. In addition to the first cohort of about 650 subjects, a separate validation cohort of over 90 different subjects was used. The study combined high-throughput TCR immunosequencing, statistical association of individual TCRs with disease status, and machine learning to predict cytomegalovirus infection status. To study patterns of TCR occurrence, a later analysis re-analyzed previously published TCR beta repertoires from 600 to 750 donors and added high-resolution HLA genotyping. Rather than using new phenotypic data, the later analysis identified candidate immune exposures from TCR beta sequences and from how often those sequences occurred across donors. In an earlier analysis of a few hundred of the donors, high-throughput TCR beta sequencing was used to judge whether each TCR beta V gene segment behaved as functional or pseudogenic. Alongside the repertoire data, information on donor age, sex, ethnicity and CMV serostatus was compiled. In a later genetic analysis, genome-wide SNP genotypes for about three fifths of the roughly 670 donors were used, and that subset was treated as a discovery cohort. Every discovery cohort repertoire had been produced on one sequencing platform. Both class I and class II loci were covered by HLA typing, at four-digit resolution. The number of donors typed differed by locus, with about 629-630 for A, B, C, DRB1 and DQB1, 522 for DQA1, 600 to 610 for DPA1, and some 440 for DPB1. Several DR-DQ haplotypes were treated as single units for association and clustering because of strong linkage in the cohort. Among some 400 genotyped donors of the cohort, an average of about 240,000 unique TCR beta nucleotide sequences were sequenced per donor, approximately 20% of them non-productive.

Study-level results and caveats: In vitro tests confirmed that a few of the cytomegalovirus-associated TCR beta chains recognize cytomegalovirus antigens. According to the authors, the approach could potentially be generalized to other disease states and immunological phenotypes. Most TCR sequences were seen in very few donors, while some public TCRs were found in many individuals. In an earlier analysis of under 600 of the donors, most TCR beta V segments were observed in productive rearrangements about 87% or about 30% of the time, broadly matching IMGT annotations. A later analysis found that most CMV-associated TCR beta chains appeared HLA-restricted, with HLA associations seemingly driven largely by CMV exposure. Strong co-occurrence of HLA alleles, especially DR and DQ, made assigning TCR associations to individual alleles difficult. A later genetic analysis associated a missense DCLRE1C variant with V-gene and J-gene trimming of TCR beta chains, and an independent cohort replicated the association. Linkage disequilibrium might explain the correlated functional status among segregating V segments, but an unknown experimental factor could not be excluded. Because HLA typing was unavailable for some donors at each locus, only the typed subset was used in association tests. A further reported finding was that TCR beta sequences accurately predicted the HLA-A and HLA-B alleles for most subjects in the first cohort. Around 16 rarely observed V segments, including chromosome 9 orphons, were excluded from the earlier analysis of several hundred of the donors because counts were too low. Some IMGT-functional V segments, including TRBV6-2 and TRBV6-3, could not be told apart with the 87-base-pair reads, so those segments were excluded. For the cohort, immune exposure information was limited to CMV serostatus. In both the original and validation cohorts, the classifier was reported to diagnose cytomegalovirus status with high specificity and sensitivity. In a later analysis, the rate of TCR association differed among HLA loci, with DRB1 alleles having the most associated TCRs and HLA-C alleles having the fewest. A cluster of highly shared sequence variants was judged likely to represent a technical artifact of the sequencing pipeline. The presence/absence analyses assumed that sequencing depth was roughly uniform across donors, and that assumption may not be true. A later analysis reported that several top co-occurrence clusters appeared linked to parvovirus B19, influenza, CMV and Epstein-Barr virus. At a false discovery rate of 0.05, a later analysis linked 16,951 TCR beta sequences to specific HLA alleles. A later genetic analysis reported fewer N-insertions in productive TCRs among donors in an Asian-associated ancestry cluster than the roughly 620-donor mean. The study listed approximately 150 TCR beta chains as associated with cytomegalovirus. A later analysis found that HLA-associated TCR beta chains were more clonally expanded and had lower generation probabilities than equally common non-associated chains. Only TCR beta chains were sequenced in this cohort, and the absence of alpha or paired-chain data limited detectable features.

The CDR3 measures 13 amino acids from cysteine to phenylalanine. This entry keeps only the CDR3 DNA: 39 bases, framed from base 1. Here V drops 6 bases and J drops 2 bases, and the junction holds 0 bases not matched to any gene. The germline V gene gives CDR1 as KGHSH and CDR2 as LQKENI. The cohort comprised fewer than 750 healthy bone marrow donors. Cohort members were all nominally healthy when sampled, although unrecorded immune exposures were likely present. The donor tested CMV seronegative and was one of the 352 seronegative cohort members. Each donor provided a peripheral blood sample, and peripheral blood mononuclear cells were used for TCR beta sequencing. The Qiagen DNeasy Blood Extraction Kit was used to extract genomic DNA from the blood cell samples.

The chain is assembled from TRBV18 and TRBJ1-5; a stretch of 8 junction bases matches TRBD1. The clonotype comes from a boy between 10 and 17 years old in good health and CMV-seronegative. Sequencing was carried out using PBMCs. The CDR3 region has the sequence CASSDRGNQPQHF. The bases are TGTGCCAGCTCGGACAGGGGCAATCAGCCCCAGCATTTT.